These 12 T cell receptor beta chains originate from one sample sequenced in a study of CD8+CD57+ T cells in acquired aplastic anemia. Genomic DNA constituted the template upon which TCR beta VDJ and CDR3 profiling was performed. TCRdb used MiXCR to reprocess the reads, holding one entry per CDR3 protein. The data show about 220,000 distinct CDR3 sequences, about a third seen once. Specimen: sorted CD4+, CD8+, or CD8+CD57+ T cells (not recorded which) from PBMCs. The source of these receptors is a human donor in good health, serving as a control.

This clonotype was observed at least ten times. The chain employs TRBV4-1 and TRBJ1-1; D not certain. V gave up 3 bases and J gave up 1 base, with 15 bases separating them. This CDR3 contains 16 residues. CDR1 is MGHRA, CDR2 YSYEKL, per germline. CDR3 region: CASSQGAARTNTEAFF. CDR3 coding DNA: TGCGCCAGCAGCCAGGGAGCAGCACGTACGAACACTGAAGCTTTCTTT.

This chain joins TRBV5-1 and TRBJ1-6; TRBD1 matches at 8 bases. This CDR3 has 20 residues. Germline assignment: CDR1 SGHRS and CDR2 YFSETQ. V dropped 0 bases and J dropped 1; count of bases not matched to a gene: 12. The CDR3 DNA reads TGCGCCAGCAGCTTGGCCCCTTTTGTGCAGGGGGCTTCCTATAATTCACCCCTCCACTTT. Protein: CASSLAPFVQGASYNSPLHF.

This clonotype was detected ten times or more. The gene calls are TRBV5-1 and TRBJ2-7; either TRBD1 or TRBD2 may supply D (5 bases each). Germline values: CDR1 SGHRS, CDR2 YFSETQ. This CDR3 is 14 amino acids long. Between the trimmed V and J ends, which lost 3 bases and 0 bases, there was a span of 10 bases. The CDR3 DNA follows: TGCGCCAGCAGCTGGGACGGAACCTCCTACGAGCAGTACTTC. As protein: CASSWDGTSYEQYF.

There are a few counts of this clonotype. The genes are TRBV6-1 and TRBJ2-7, with a weak D call TRBD2 (6 bases). V shed 5 bases and J shed 1 base, with 18 bases lying between them. The CDR3 is 16 amino acids. CDR1 is MNHNS and CDR2 is SASEGT in the germline V gene. CDR3 protein: CASSRLVLAGSYEQYF. CDR3 DNA: TGTGCCAGCAGTCGACTGGTACTAGCCGGTTCCTACGAGCAGTACTTC.

V is TRBV4-1 and J is TRBJ1-1, with 9 bases aligning to TRBD1. Germline loops: CDR1 MGHRA, CDR2 YSYEKL. V trimming: 3 bases; J trimming: 10 bases; junction bases outside the gene matches: 15. The CDR3 has 16 residues. The CDR3 spells CASSHPLSGQGGLAFF. The CDR3 nucleotides are TGCGCCAGCAGCCATCCCTTGTCGGGACAGGGTGGTTTAGCTTTCTTT.

The rearrangement uses TRBV19 and TRBJ1-6, with no clear D. Germline CDR1 LNHDA, CDR2 SQIVND (reference sequence). V dropped 4 bases and J dropped 6 bases, with 10 bases sitting between them. This CDR3 comprises 14 residues. The CDR3 DNA sequence: TGTGCCAGTAGTACCGGGAATGTTAATTCACCCCTCCACTTT. This gives the protein CASSTGNVNSPLHF.

The J gene is TRBJ1-2, the V gene TRBV28, with a weak D call TRBD1 (5 bases). The V end was cut by 3 bases, the J end by 3 bases, with 14 bases between. Germline CDR1 MDHEN, CDR2 SYDVKM. The CDR3 spans 15 residues. The CDR3 sequence is CASSFLRDGDYGYTF. CDR3 DNA: TGTGCCAGCAGTTTCCTTCGGGACGGAGACTATGGCTACACCTTC.

This clonotype is categorized as medium-sized. This rearrangement joins TRBV24-1 to TRBJ1-2; weak D call: TRBD1 (6 bases). V dropped 3 bases and J dropped 8 bases, with 12 bases sitting between them. Germline CDR1 is KGHDR and CDR2 is SFDVKD. This CDR3 spans 13 amino acids. The CDR3 sequence is CATSDPQGWGYTF. In DNA, the CDR3 is TGTGCCACCAGTGATCCACAGGGTTGGGGCTACACCTTC.

Of note for this clonotype: A read error is possible here, since a much larger clone lies one base away. V and J are TRBV9 and TRBJ2-1, with 16 bases lining up with TRBD2. The CDR3 contains 16 residues. The germline CDR1 and CDR2 sequences are SGDLS and YYNGEE. In DNA, the CDR3 is TGTGCCAACAGCGGGACTAGCGGGAGGGCCCTCGATGAGCAGTTCTTC. Translating gives CANSGTSGRALDEQFF.

This clonotype was seen a few times. A much larger clonotype is one base distant, so this may be a read error. The genes are TRBV20-1 and TRBJ1-1; D is possibly TRBD1 (5 bases). In germline, CDR1 is DFQATT, CDR2 SNEGSKA (reference sequence). V dropped 5 bases and J dropped 1 base, with 8 bases sitting between them. This CDR3 contains 12 residues. The CDR3 nucleotides are TGCAGTGCTGGACACTCGAACACTGAAGCTTTCTTT. It specifies CSAGHSNTEAFF.

The chain has TRBV19 and TRBJ2-3; 9 bases match TRBD2. The germline V gene has CDR1 LNHDA and CDR2 SQIVND (reference sequence). The J segment lost 2 bases and the V segment lost 9 bases, leaving 9 bases of the junction unmatched. CDR3 size: 15 residues. The CDR3 DNA follows: TGTGCCAGCACCCTAGCGGGGAGCCACACAGATACGCAGTATTTT. Translation gives CASTLAGSHTDTQYF.

CDR3 region: CASSLSDRRVNEQFF. The CDR3 DNA follows: TGTGCCAGCAGCTTATCGGACAGGAGAGTAAATGAGCAGTTCTTC. The chain uses TRBV7-3 and TRBJ2-1; TRBD1 matches at 7 bases. Germline V gives CDR1 SGHTA, CDR2 FQGTGA. The CDR3 runs to 15 residues. V gave up 2 bases and J gave up 7 bases; unmatched junction bases: 8.